This T cell receptor beta chain is drawn from a study of blood T cell repertoires in COVID-19 (dated by TCRdb to between 2020 and 2021). With regard to the full study: Collaborator samples came from the United States, Italy and Spain and covered acute and convalescent phases of COVID-19. The prospective study material was composed of cDNA or gDNA derived from T cells, B-cell-depleted T cells, or PBMCs. Subjects who had been exposed to COVID-19, were actively infected with it, or had recovered from it provided the deeply sampled blood TCRbeta repertoires that made up the dataset. The repertoires were released in a freely available public database meant as a resource for research on the immune response to SARS-CoV-2. The samples were drawn from two sources: the first 160 participants of the ongoing ImmuneRACE study, and approximately 1,300 subjects contributed by 6 global collaborators. Nearly every sample came with metadata listing a de-identified subject ID, COVID-19 status, age in years and sex. Where available, HLA class I and class II types were obtained from metadata supplied by the sample provider rather than from assay-based typing. Broader findings and caveats from the paper: Clinical and demographic metadata were provided uncurated, with the amount varying by source and participant.

Details on this clone: Its recognized antigen is unknown. The input lacks base qualities; no much larger clone sits a single base away.

Each collaborating institution followed its own protocols to collect whole blood in K2EDTA tubes. For TCRbeta analysis, collaborator samples were shipped as frozen whole blood, as isolated PBMCs, or as DNA extracted from either sample type. TCRbeta CDR3 regions were amplified from genomic DNA by means of the immunoSEQ Assay, a bias-controlled multiplex PCR. The study's processing was this. Nucleated cell counts per sample were estimated from amplification of reference gene primers within the assay. To quantify the absolute abundance of each unique TCRbeta CDR3 rearrangement, sequence reads were collapsed and filtered. For each sample, productive Simpson clonality was calculated by taking the square root of Simpson's diversity index across productive rearrangements. Sourced from immuneACCESS, this table was stored by TCRdb with only in-frame sequences that have V and J called. A share of the clones is absent; for the studies checked, an unresolved V gene accounts for under half, and the remainder has no known explanation. V, J and clone size were drawn from that table, and D and trimming were deduced from the DNA. The sample table holds under 250,000 clones, of which 84% were seen once. The top ten constitute under 15% of the sample.

The CDR3 contains 13 residues, cysteine and phenylalanine counted. Only CDR3 DNA remains: 39 bases, in frame from the first base. CDR1 and CDR2 are drawn from the germline V gene: MDHEN, SYDVKM. Trimming removed 6 bases from V and 4 bases from J; the gene matches leave 1 base unexplained. Input material: peripheral blood. The V and J genes are TRBV28 and TRBJ2-1, with 9 junctional bases fitting TRBD1. The TCR comes from a human donor in a cohort sampled during active COVID-19. The CDR3 protein: CASRGTGYNEQFF. The bases read TGTGCCAGCAGAGGGACAGGGTACAATGAGCAGTTCTTC.